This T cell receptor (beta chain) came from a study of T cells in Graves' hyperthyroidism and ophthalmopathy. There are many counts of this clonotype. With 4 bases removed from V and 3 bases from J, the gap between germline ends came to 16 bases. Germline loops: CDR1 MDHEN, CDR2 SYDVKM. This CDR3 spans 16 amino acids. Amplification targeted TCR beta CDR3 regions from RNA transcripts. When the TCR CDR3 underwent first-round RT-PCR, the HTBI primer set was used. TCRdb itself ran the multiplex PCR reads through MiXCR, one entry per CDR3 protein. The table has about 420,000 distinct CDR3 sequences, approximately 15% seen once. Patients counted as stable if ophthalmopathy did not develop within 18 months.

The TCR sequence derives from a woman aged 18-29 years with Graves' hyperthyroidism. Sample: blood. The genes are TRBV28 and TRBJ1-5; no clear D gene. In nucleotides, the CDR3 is TGTGCCAGCAGTTCATTCCGAGTGCGGCTCAATCAGCCCCAGCATTTT. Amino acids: CASSSFRVRLNQPQHF.